This record covers a single T cell receptor beta chain. The antigen is not known. This CDR3 comprises 14 residues. V lost 3 bases, J lost 8 bases, and 13 bases lay in between. Germline lookup yields CDR1 MNHNS and CDR2 SASEGT. The record originates from a study of high-grade serous ovarian cancer treatment subgroups. For the study at large: Each sample yielded on average 7,494 unique TCR beta rearrangements from over 12,000 reads.

Generated by immunoSEQ multiplex PCR, the TCRdb table keeps only in-frame clones and is missing some. The sample has about 12,000 clones; over 75% are singletons. Overall study findings and caveats: Higher neoantigen levels went with greater TCR clonal relatedness. The analyses considered CDR3 and ignored CDR1 and CDR2.

Tumor samples were obtained before definitive surgery or chemotherapy. The chain links TRBV6-1 to TRBJ1-4, with D unclear. This clonotype was sampled from a human donor with high-grade serous ovarian cancer. Sample: tumor tissue. CDR3 protein: CASSETVTREKLFF. The CDR3 nucleotides read TGTGCCAGCAGTGAGACGGTGACTCGAGAAAAACTGTTTTTT.